The rows below give T cell receptor beta chains drawn from one sample of a study of OX40 agonist ivuxolimab in advanced cancers. Only in-frame clones appear in the TCRdb table, and some are missing; sequencing was by immunoSEQ multiplex PCR. Here the sample spans more than 50,000 clones, 84% being singletons. The source material was CD4+ or CD8+ T cells sorted from blood, sampled in a trial of the OX40 agonist ivuxolimab. All receptors come from an adult with an advanced solid tumor such as melanoma, head and neck, liver or kidney cancer. CDR3s include the opening cysteine and the closing phenylalanine or tryptophan. A clone size is listed for some rows: how often the clone was seen (once, few, many), or a class if it is expanded.

>-|TRBJ1-2|14|TRBV15
CATSRDSVTYGYTF
>few|TRBJ2-7|15|TRBV5-6
CASSGGYRGTYEQYF
>-|TRBJ2-7|13|TRBV5-4
CASSFTPDYEQYF
>once|TRBJ2-3|14|TRBV7-7
CASSPGLAGDTQYF
>-|TRBJ2-7|16|TRBV6-1
CASSETSGGVSYEQYF
>-|TRBJ1-1|14|TRBV28
CASSPWGDNTEAFF
>-|TRBJ1-5|15|TRBV18
CASSPARNEGQPQHF
>few|TRBJ1-2|13|TRBV7-6
CASSWGLSYGYTF
>few|TRBJ2-3|15|TRBV30
CAWSPAGGGADTQYF
>-|TRBJ2-3|14|TRBV27
CASSLRGWSDTQYF
>-|TRBJ2-3|17|TRBV2
CASRASGRAEWGDTQYF
>-|TRBJ2-7|14|TRBV6-6
CASSYADQYYEQYF
>-|TRBJ2-6|15|TRBV6-6
CASSSSDSGANVLTF
>-|TRBJ2-4|14|TRBV10-3
CAISEAGPLNIQYF
>-|TRBJ2-2|17|TRBV30
CAFTVPSGRPNTGELFF
>-|TRBJ1-4|15|TRBV9
CASSPGTLTNEKLFF
>-|TRBJ2-1|15|TRBV9
CASSFPGAPYNEQFF
>-|TRBJ1-2|11|TRBV30
CAWTPGYGYTF
>-|TRBJ1-3|17|TRBV5-6
CASSPGREVSSGNTIYF
>-|TRBJ2-3|15|TRBV7-3
CASSLTALDPDTQYF
>-|TRBJ2-1|11|TRBV7-9
CASSLHGEQFF
>-|TRBJ1-1|12|TRBV7-9
CASSLGGSMAFF
>-|TRBJ2-5|17|TRBV28
CASSLGQGGGMRETQYF
>-|TRBJ2-7|11|TRBV28
CASSSGWEQYF
>once|TRBJ2-7|13|TRBV9
CASSVSSSYEQYF
>once|TRBJ2-2|15|TRBV27
CASSRDWGSTGELFF
>-|TRBJ2-1|17|TRBV28
CASSPFRDRVFGNEQFF
>-|TRBJ2-1|15|TRBV5-4
CASKKREGPAGEQFF
>-|TRBJ2-7|16|TRBV4-1
CASSQVPGQGTYEQYF
>-|TRBJ2-4|16|TRBV28
CASTPRRRRDKNIQYF
>-|TRBJ1-2|11|TRBV29-1
CSVAAGGGYTF
>-|TRBJ2-7|12|TRBV30
CAWSRVSYEQYF
>once|TRBJ1-3|15|TRBV10-3
CAISAAGGDGNTIYF
>few|TRBJ1-6|13|TRBV6-1
CASTKRVGSPLHF
>few|TRBJ2-6|14|TRBV27
CASSLGDRANVLTF
>-|TRBJ2-2|14|TRBV2
CASRAGTNTGELFF
>-|TRBJ1-6|16|TRBV7-8
CASILESTFYNSPLHF
>-|TRBJ2-3|12|TRBV19
CASTPGTDTQYF
>-|TRBJ2-2|14|TRBV25-1
CASSLGPYTGELFF
>-|TRBJ1-5|13|TRBV2
CASSVQVGQPQHF
>-|TRBJ2-7|14|TRBV30
CAWSVGGTIYEQYF
>-|TRBJ1-1|15|TRBV18
CASSTGGQMNTEAFF
>-|TRBJ2-7|15|TRBV7-8
CASSLRKQGVDEQYF
>once|TRBJ1-1|14|TRBV6-1
CASRPGHFLTEAFF
>-|TRBJ2-1|16|TRBV5-4
CASSLDAAGGFNEQFF
>once|TRBJ1-3|17|TRBV5-8
CASSLRDRELSGNTIYF
>-|TRBJ2-7|18|TRBV12-1
CASSLPRTGGSRSYEQYF
>-|TRBJ1-5|15|TRBV11-3
CASSLMGQDNQPQHF
>few|TRBJ2-6|14|TRBV2
CASLRDSGANVLTF
>-|TRBJ1-1|15|TRBV5-4
CASSRKDGLNTEAFF
>-|TRBJ2-1|16|TRBV18
CASSPRSGRTYNEQFF
>-|TRBJ1-1|13|TRBV5-6
CASSFRGNTEAFF